This T cell receptor (beta chain) was identified in a study of blood T cell repertoires in COVID-19. Study at large: Samples of COVID-19 (acute and convalescent) were obtained from the United States, Italy and Spain. In each case, the material was cDNA or gDNA derived from T cells, B-cell-depleted T cells, or PBMCs.

As originally analysed: Amplification of reference gene primers provided the estimated nucleated cell counts. Using immunoSEQ multiplex PCR, the repertoire was profiled, and TCRdb retains in-frame clones only, with some absent. V and J calls and clone size are given by that table; D and trimming were obtained from the DNA. The data show some 46,000 clones, around 90% seen once. The germline CDR1 and CDR2 sequences are MNHEY and SVGAGI. This CDR3 has 14 residues. V gave up 2 bases and J gave up 5 bases, with 12 bases separating them. The clonotype was recovered from a man between 50 and 59 years old with acute or convalescent COVID-19. The chain recombines TRBV6-5 with TRBJ1-2, with a weak D call TRBD1 (5 bases). The material sequenced was peripheral blood. The CDR3 bases are TGTGCCAGCAGTTACCAGGCAGGGCTTTATGGCTACACCTTC. This translates into CASSYQAGLYGYTF.